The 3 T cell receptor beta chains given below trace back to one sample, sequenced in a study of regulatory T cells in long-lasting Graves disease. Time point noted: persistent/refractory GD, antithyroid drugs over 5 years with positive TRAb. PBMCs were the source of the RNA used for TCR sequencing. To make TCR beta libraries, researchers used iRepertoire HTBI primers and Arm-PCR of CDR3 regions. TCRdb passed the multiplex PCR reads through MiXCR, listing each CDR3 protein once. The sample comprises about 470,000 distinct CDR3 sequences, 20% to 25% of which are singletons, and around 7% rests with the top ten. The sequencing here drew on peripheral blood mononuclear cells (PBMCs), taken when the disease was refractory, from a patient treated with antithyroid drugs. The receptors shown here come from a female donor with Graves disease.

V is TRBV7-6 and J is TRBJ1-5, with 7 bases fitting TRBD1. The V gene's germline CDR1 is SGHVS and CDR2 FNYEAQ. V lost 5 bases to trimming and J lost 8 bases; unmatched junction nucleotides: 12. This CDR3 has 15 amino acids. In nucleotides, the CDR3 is TGTGCCAGCAGCCCAACAGGGGCCCGAGGGGAGCCCCAGCATTTT. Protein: CASSPTGARGEPQHF.

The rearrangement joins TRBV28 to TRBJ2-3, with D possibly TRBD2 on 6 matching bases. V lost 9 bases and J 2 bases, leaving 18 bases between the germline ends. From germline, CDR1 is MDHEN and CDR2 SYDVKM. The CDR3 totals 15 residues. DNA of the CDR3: TGTGCCAGTTCGTGGGCTAGCGATGACACAGATACGCAGTATTTT. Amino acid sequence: CASSWASDDTDTQYF.

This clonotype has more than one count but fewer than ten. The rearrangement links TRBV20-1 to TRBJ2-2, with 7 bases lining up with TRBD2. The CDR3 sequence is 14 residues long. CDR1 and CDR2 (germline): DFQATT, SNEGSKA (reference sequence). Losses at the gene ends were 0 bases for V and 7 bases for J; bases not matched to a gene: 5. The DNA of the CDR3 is TGCAGTGCTAGAGAGGGGGGGGAGCACGGGGAGCTGTTTTTT. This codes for CSAREGGEHGELFF.